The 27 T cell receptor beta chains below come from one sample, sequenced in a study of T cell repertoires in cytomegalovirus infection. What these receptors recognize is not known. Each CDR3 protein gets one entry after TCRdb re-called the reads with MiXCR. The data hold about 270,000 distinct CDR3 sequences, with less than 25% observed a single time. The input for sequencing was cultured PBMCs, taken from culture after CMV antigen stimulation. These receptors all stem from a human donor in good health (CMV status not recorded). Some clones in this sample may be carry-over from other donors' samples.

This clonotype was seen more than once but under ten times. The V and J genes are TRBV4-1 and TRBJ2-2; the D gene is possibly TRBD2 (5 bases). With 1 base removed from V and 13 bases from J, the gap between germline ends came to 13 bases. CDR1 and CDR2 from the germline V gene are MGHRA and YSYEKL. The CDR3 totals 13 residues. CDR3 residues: CASSQVAGWGLFF. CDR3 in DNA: TGCGCCAGCAGCCAAGTGGCGGGTTGGGGGCTGTTTTTT.

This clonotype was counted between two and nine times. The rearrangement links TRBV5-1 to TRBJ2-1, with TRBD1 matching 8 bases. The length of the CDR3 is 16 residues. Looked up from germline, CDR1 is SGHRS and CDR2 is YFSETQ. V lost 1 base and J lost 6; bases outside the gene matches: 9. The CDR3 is CASSLTGGGFGNEQFF. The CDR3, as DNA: TGCGCCAGCAGCTTGACAGGGGGAGGATTCGGCAATGAGCAGTTCTTC.

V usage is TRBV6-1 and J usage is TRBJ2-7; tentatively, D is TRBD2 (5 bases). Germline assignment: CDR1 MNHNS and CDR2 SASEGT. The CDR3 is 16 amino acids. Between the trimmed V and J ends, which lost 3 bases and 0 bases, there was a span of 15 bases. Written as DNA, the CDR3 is TGTGCCAGCAGTGACGGCGGGTCTAGTGGCTCCTACGAGCAGTACGTC. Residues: CASSDGGSSGSYEQYV.

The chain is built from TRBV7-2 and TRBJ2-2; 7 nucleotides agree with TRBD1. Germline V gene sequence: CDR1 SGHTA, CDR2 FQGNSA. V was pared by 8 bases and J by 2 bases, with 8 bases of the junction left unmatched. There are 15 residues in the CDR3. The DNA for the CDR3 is TGTGCCAGCGCTGCCGGGACAGCCAACACCGGGGAGCTGTTTTTT. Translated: CASAAGTANTGELFF.

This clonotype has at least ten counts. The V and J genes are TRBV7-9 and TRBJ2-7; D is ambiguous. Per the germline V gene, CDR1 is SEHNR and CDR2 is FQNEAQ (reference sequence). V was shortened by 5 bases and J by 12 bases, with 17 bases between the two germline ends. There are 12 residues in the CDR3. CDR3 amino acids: CASSDTSQRAYF. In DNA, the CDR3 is TGTGCCAGCAGCGATACCTCGCAAAGAGCGTACTTC.

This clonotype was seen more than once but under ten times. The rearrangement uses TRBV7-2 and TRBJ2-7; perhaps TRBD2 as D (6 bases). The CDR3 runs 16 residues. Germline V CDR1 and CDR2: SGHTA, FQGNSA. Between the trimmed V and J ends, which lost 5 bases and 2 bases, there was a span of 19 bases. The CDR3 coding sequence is TGTGCCAGCAGCCCGGAAGGGCGGGGTTTTACCTACGAGCAGTACGTC. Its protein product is CASSPEGRGFTYEQYV.

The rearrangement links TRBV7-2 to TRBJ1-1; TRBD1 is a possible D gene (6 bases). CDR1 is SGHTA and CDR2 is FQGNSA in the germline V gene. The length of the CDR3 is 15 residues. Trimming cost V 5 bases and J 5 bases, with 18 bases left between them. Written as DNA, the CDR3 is TGTGCCAGCAGCCCCCAGGGGAAGGTTGGGACTGAAGCTTTCTTT. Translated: CASSPQGKVGTEAFF.

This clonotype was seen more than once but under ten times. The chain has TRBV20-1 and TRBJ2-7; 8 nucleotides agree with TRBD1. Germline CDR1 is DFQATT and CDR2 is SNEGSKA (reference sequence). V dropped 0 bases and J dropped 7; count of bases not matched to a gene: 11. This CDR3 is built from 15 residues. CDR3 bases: TGCAGTGCTAGAGATTTAGGACAGGGAGGAAGGGAGCAGTACGTC. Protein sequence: CSARDLGQGGREQYV.

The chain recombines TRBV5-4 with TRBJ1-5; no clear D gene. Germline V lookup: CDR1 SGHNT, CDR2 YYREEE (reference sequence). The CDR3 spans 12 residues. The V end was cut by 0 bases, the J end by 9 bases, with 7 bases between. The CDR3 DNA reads TGTGCCAGCAGCTTGGGGGGAGGGCCCCAGCATTTT. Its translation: CASSLGGGPQHF.

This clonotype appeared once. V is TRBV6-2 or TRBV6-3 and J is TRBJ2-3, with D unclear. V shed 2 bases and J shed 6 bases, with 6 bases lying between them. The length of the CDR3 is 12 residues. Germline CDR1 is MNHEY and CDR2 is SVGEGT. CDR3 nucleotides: TGTGCCAGCAGTTACGCGGCGGATACGCAGTATTTT. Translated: CASSYAADTQYF.

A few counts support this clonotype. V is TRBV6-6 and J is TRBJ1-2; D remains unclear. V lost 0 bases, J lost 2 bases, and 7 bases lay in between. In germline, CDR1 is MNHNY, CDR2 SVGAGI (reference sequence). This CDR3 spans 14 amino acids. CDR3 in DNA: TGTGCCAGCAGTTACTCGGATAGGAACTATGGCTACACCTTC. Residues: CASSYSDRNYGYTF.

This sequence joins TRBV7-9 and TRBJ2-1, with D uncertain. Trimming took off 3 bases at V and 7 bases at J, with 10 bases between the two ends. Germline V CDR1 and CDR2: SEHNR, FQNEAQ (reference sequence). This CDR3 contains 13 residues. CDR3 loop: CASSFGTPNEQFF. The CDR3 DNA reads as TGTGCCAGCAGCTTCGGAACCCCAAATGAGCAGTTCTTC.

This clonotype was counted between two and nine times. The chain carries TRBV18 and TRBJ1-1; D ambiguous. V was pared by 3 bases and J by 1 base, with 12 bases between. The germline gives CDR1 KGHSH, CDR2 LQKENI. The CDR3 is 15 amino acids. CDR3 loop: CASSPLILQNTEAFF. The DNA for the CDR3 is TGTGCCAGCTCACCCCTTATTCTTCAGAACACTGAAGCTTTCTTT. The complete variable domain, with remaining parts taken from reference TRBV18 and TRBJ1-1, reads NAGVMQNPRHLVRRRGQEARLRCSPMKGHSHVYWYRQLPEEGLKFMVYLQKENIIDESGMPKERFSAEFPKEGPSILRIQQVVRGDSAAYFCASSPLILQNTEAFFGQGTRLTVV.

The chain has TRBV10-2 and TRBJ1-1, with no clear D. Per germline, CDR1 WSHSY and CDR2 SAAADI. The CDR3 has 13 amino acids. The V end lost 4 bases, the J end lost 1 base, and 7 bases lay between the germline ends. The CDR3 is CASSGSGNTEAFF. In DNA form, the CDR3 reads TGCGCCAGCAGTGGTTCAGGGAACACTGAAGCTTTCTTT.

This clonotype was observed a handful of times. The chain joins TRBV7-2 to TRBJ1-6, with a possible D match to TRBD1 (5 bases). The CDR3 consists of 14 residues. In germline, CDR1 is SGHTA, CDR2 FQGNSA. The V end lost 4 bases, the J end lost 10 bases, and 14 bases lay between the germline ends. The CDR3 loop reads CASSSRDHTSPLHF. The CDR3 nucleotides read TGTGCCAGCAGCTCACGGGACCATACCTCACCCCTCCACTTT.

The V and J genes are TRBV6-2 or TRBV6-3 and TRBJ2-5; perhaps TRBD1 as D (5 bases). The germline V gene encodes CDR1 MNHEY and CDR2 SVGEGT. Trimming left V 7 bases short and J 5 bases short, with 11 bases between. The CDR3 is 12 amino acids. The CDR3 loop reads CASKGVRETQYF. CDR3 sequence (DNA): TGTGCCAGCAAAGGGGTGCGGGAGACCCAGTACTTC.

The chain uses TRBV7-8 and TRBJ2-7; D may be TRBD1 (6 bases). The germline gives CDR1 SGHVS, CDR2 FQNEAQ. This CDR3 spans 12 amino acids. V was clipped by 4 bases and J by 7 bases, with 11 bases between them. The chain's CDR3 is CASSSTGTEQYV. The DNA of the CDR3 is TGTGCCAGCAGCTCAACCGGGACAGAGCAGTACGTC.

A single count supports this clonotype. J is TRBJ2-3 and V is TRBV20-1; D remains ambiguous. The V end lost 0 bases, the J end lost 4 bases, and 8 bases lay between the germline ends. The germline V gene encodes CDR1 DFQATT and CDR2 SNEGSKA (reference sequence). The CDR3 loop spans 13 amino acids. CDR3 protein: CSARDFFADTQYF. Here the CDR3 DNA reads TGCAGTGCTAGAGATTTCTTTGCAGATACGCAGTATTTT.

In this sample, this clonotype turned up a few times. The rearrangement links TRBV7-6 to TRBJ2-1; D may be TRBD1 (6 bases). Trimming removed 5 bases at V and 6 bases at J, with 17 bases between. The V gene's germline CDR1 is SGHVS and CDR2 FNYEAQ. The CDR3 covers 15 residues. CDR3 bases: TGTGCCAGCAGCGCCGCCCGGACAGTACCCAATGAGCAGTTCTTC. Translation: CASSAARTVPNEQFF.

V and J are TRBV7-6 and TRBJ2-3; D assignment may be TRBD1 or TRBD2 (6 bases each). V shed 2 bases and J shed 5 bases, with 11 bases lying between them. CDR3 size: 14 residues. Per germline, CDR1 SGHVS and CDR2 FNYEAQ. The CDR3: CASSLKGGIDTQYF. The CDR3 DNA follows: TGTGCCAGCAGCTTAAAGGGGGGAATAGATACGCAGTATTTT.

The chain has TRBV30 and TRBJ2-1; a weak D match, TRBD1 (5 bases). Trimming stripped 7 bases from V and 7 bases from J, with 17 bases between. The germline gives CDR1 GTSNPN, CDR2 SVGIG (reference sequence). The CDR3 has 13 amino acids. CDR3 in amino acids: CALNRRPKNEQFF. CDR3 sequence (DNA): TGTGCCTTGAACAGGAGACCCAAGAATGAGCAGTTCTTC.

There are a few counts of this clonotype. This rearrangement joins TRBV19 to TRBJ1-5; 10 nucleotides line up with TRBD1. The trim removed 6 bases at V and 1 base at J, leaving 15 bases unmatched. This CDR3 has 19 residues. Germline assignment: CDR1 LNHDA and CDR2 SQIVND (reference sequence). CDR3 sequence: CASSTSGTGDPRSNQPQHF. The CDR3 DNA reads TGTGCCAGTAGCACCTCCGGGACAGGGGACCCTCGAAGCAATCAGCCCCAGCATTTT.

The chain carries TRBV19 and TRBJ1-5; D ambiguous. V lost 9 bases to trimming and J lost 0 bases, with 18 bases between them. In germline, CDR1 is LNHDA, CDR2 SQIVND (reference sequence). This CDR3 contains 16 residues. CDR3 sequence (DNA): TGTGCCAGATCTGGGCTCTCCCGATATAGCAATCAGCCCCAGCATTTT. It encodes CARSGLSRYSNQPQHF.

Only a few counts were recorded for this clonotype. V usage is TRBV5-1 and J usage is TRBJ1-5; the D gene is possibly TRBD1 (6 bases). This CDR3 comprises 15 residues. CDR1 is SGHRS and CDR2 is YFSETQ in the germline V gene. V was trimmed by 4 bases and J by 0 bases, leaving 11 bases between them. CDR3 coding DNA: TGCGCCAGCAGCCCTGGACAGTTTAGCAATCAGCCCCAGCATTTT. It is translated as CASSPGQFSNQPQHF.

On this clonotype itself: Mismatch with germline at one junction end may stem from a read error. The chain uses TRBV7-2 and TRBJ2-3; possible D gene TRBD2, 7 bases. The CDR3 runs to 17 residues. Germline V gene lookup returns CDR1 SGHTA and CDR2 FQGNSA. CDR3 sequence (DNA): TGTGCCAGCCGCTTAAGGGGGGGCGGGAGTAGGGTAGATACGCAGTATTTT. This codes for CASRLRGGGSRVDTQYF.

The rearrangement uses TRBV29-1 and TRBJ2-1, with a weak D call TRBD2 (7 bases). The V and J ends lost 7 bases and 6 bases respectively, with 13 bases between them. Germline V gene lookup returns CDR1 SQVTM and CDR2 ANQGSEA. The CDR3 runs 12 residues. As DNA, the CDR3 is TGCAGCGCCAAGGGGGGGCTCAATGAGCAGTTCTTC. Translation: CSAKGGLNEQFF.

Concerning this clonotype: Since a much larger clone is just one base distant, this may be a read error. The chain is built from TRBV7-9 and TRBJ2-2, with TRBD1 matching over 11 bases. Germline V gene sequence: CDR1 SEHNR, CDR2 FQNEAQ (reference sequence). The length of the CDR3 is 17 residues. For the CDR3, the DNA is TGTGCCAGCGGCTTAACTCGGGACAGGGGGGTAGGCGGGGAGCTGTTTTTT. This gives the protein CASGLTRDRGVGGELFF.